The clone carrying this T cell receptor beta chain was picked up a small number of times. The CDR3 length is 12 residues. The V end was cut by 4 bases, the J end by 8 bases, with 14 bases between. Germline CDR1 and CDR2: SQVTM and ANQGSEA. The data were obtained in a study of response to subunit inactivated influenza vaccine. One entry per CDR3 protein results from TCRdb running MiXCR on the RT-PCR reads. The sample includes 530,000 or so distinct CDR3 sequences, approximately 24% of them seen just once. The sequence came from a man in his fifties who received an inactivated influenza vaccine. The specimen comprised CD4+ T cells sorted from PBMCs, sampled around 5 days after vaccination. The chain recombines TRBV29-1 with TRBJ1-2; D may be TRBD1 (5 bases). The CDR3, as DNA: TGCAGCGTTGTTGTACCCGGGGGGGGCTACACCTTC. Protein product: CSVVVPGGGYTF.